This T cell receptor beta chain was observed in a study of T cells in Graves' hyperthyroidism and ophthalmopathy (dated by TCRdb to about 2019). Background on the whole study: Peripheral blood was sampled at the time of initial diagnosis, prior to any treatment. Prospective prediction of ophthalmopathy was tested in an independent validation cohort consisting of about 20 hyperthyroidism patients and approximately 16 patients who later progressed to ophthalmopathy. TCR V-J signatures able to tell the groups apart were searched for in a discovery cohort of 100 patients, of whom over 40 had Graves' ophthalmopathy and around 56 had stable Graves' hyperthyroidism. After blood sampling, hyperthyroidism patients were treated with methimazole at a starting dose of 30 mg daily, and ophthalmopathy patients were treated with high-dose intravenous methylprednisolone. In six Graves' hyperthyroidism patients, the study also compared T-cell repertoires from thyroid tissue with T-cell repertoires from blood. The 95 to 100 discovery patients were randomly split 7:3 into training and test sets. According to the paper, TCR Vbeta CDR3 sequencing was carried out on around 140 peripheral blood samples, which came from some 41 ophthalmopathy, roughly 75 hyperthyroidism and some 17 progressor patients. Broad study findings and their caveats: No statistical method was used to set the sample size in advance, and investigators knew the group allocation. In validation, progression to ophthalmopathy was predicted by the model with more than 65% sensitivity and roughly 72% specificity, a median of roughly six months before onset. Ophthalmopathy was separated from stable hyperthyroidism by a 13 V-J signature model, with roughly 88% sensitivity and just over 81% specificity obtained in cross-validation and 80%/75% obtained in testing. Most expanded thyroid clonotypes (frequency above 0.001) were also detected in blood, suggesting blood repertoires may reflect thyroid immune responses.

Ophthalmopathy patients had moderately to severely active disease, Clinical Activity Score of at least 3, NOSPECS grade of at least 4, and duration under 3 months. The study excluded patients with uncontrolled infections, other autoimmune diseases, pregnancy or lactation. Diagnoses were based on clinical symptoms, serum thyroxine and TRAb, thyroid ultrasound and orbital computed tomography. PBMCs were separated from 8 to 10 ml of fresh peripheral blood using Ficoll-Paque density gradient centrifugation. Total RNA was extracted using Trizol reagent, and RNA quality was assessed on an Agilent 2100 Bioanalyzer. The TCR beta CDR3 regions were amplified from the RNA transcripts. For the first round of RT-PCR on the TCR CDR3, the HTBI primer set was used together with the Qiagen OneStep RT-PCR kit. Libraries were constructed in a second round of multiplex PCR, after which size selection and purification were performed. Sequencing of the libraries was done on an Illumina HiSeq2000 using paired-end 100 bp reads. The original pipeline was this. Raw data were processed with SOAPnuke, discarding reads with adapters, uncalled bases, mean Phred below 15, or no exact constant-primer or identifier match. High-quality paired reads were merged with COPE v1.2.5, and unique nucleotide sequences were defined as clonotypes. Clonotypes were aligned to IMGT TRBV, TRBD and TRBJ reference segments using MiTCR v1.1. The analysis was restricted to V-J combinations with a frequency above 0.0001, which together covered just over 98% of the repertoires. A TCS score was defined as the ratio between F50 (clonal expansion) and ExV (chaos), using BLOSUM62-based TCRdist between CDR3 peptides within each V-J. Welch's t-statistics and random forest reduced just over 500 V-J features to under 15, which were used in a naive Bayes classifier (R e1071). The public reads were reprocessed in TCRdb via fastp at Q25 and MiXCR, keeping in-frame beta chains. Records with the same CDR3 protein are collapsed into one entry carrying the most frequent genes and DNA. TCRdb's processing, not the study's, gives the V and J calls here. The sample table records around 240,000 distinct CDR3 sequences; around 15% of these occur just once. Jointly, the top ten make up more than 25% of the sample.

A note on this clonotype: Its antigen remains unidentified. No base-level quality is on record; no much larger clone is a single base apart.

Sequenced sample: blood. The receptor was derived from a woman aged 18-35 years with Graves' ophthalmopathy.

At the DNA level, the sequence is TGTGCCAGCAGTTACATGGCAAAAACTTACTCTGGGGCCAACGTCCTGACTTTC. The translation is CASSYMAKTYSGANVLTF. The chain couples TRBV6-5 to TRBJ2-6; no D gene is confidently identified. CDR1 is given as MNHEY and CDR2 as SVGAGI, both from the germline V gene. Between the V and J ends, shortened by 2 bases and 0 bases respectively, the junction contains 14 bases. Spanning cysteine to phenylalanine, the CDR3 consists of 18 amino acids. The CDR3 DNA has 54 bases and is translated from base 1.